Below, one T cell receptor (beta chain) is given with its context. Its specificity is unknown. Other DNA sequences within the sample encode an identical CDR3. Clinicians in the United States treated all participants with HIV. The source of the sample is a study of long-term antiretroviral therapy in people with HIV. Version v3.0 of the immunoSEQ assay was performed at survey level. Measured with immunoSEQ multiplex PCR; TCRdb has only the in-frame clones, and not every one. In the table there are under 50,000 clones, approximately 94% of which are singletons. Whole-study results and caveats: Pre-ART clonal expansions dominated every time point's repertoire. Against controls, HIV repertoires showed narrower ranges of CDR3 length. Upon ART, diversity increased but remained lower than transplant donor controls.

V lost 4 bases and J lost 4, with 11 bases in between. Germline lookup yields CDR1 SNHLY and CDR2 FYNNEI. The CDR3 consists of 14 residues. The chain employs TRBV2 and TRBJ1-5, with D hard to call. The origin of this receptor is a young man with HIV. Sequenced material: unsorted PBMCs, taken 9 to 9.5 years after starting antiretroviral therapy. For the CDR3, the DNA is TGTGCCAGCAGTGTGGAGCAGCTTAATCAGCCCCAGCATTTT. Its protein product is CASSVEQLNQPQHF. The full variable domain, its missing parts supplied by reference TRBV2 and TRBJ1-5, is EPEVTQTPSHQVTQMGQEVILRCVPISNHLYFYWYRQILGQKVEFLVSFYNNEISEKSEIFDDQFSVERPDGSNFTLKIRSTKLEDSAMYFCASSVEQLNQPQHFGDGTRLSIL.